This T cell receptor beta chain was sequenced in a study of cytomegalovirus exposure and HLA in healthy donors. There are 14 residues in the CDR3. Germline V gene data show CDR1 as GTSNPN and CDR2 as SVGIG (reference sequence). J lost 3 bases, V lost 2 bases, and 4 bases had no gene match. The PCR had 60 Vbeta and 13 Jbeta primers. Profiling relied on immunoSEQ multiplex PCR, and the TCRdb table lists in-frame clones only, not all of them. This table has a few hundred thousand clones, approximately 68% appearing once. The V and J genes are TRBV30 and TRBJ1-5; 7 nucleotides align to TRBD1. Sequenced: PBMCs. The TCR was taken from a woman between 25 and 40 years old in good health and CMV-seronegative. CDR3 coding DNA: TGTGCCTGGAGTCCGGGACAGATCAATCAGCCCCAGCATTTT. This encodes CAWSPGQINQPQHF.